These 13 T cell receptor beta chains were sequenced from one sample in a study of PD-L1 blockade in urothelial cancer. The protocol was immunoSEQ multiplex PCR, while the TCRdb copy is restricted to in-frame clones and leaves out a portion. The table lists fewer than 25,000 clones, approximately 88% of them singletons. The starting material was PBMCs, obtained around atezolizumab (anti-PD-L1) treatment. Receptors were obtained from a man aged 50-60 years with urothelial cancer.

V and J are TRBV5-1 and TRBJ2-7, with D perhaps matching TRBD2 (5 bases). The CDR3 is 20 residues long. Per the germline V gene, CDR1 is SGHRS and CDR2 is YFSETQ. V lost 3 bases and J 0 bases, leaving 28 bases between the germline ends. The DNA for the CDR3 is TGCGCCAGCAGCTATTGGGGTGTGGGAGAGGTGGGAAGGTCCTCCTACGAGCAGTACTTC. This encodes CASSYWGVGEVGRSSYEQYF.

Only one count was recorded for this clone. The chain is built from TRBV15 and TRBJ1-2; D is possibly TRBD1 (6 bases). V lost 0 bases and J 2 bases, leaving 13 bases between the germline ends. CDR3 length: 16 residues. Germline CDR1 is LNHNV and CDR2 is YYDKDF (reference sequence). The CDR3 coding sequence is TGTGCCACCAGCAGAGATGGGGGGGCGCGGAACTATGGCTACACCTTC. Residues: CATSRDGGARNYGYTF.

The chain combines TRBV7-2 with TRBJ1-1, with D possibly TRBD1 on 5 matching bases. Germline CDR1 reads SGHTA; CDR2 reads FQGNSA. Trimming pared 5 bases from V and 5 bases from J, leaving 18 bases between. This CDR3 region has 15 residues. The CDR3 region has the DNA TGTGCCAGCAGCCCTGAGACAGCGAGACAAACTGAAGCTTTCTTT. This gives the protein CASSPETARQTEAFF.

This clone was seen a few times. The CDR3 region is CASSLDRGRNTIYF. CDR3 nucleotide sequence: TGTGCCAGCAGCCTCGACAGGGGTAGAAACACCATATATTTT. J is TRBJ1-3 and V is TRBV11-2; 8 bases map to TRBD1. The CDR3 sequence is 14 residues long. CDR1 and CDR2 from the germline V gene are SGHAT and FQNNGV. V lost 5 bases, J lost 5 bases, and 5 bases stayed unmatched.

In regard to this clone: A read error may produce the germline difference seen at one junction end. V is TRBV4-3 and J is TRBJ1-5; tentatively, D is TRBD1 (6 bases). The CDR3 runs 14 residues. Germline CDR1 is LGHNA and CDR2 is YSLEER. The CDR3 here is CASSQDLGATTRLF. CDR3 DNA sequence: TGCGCCAGCAGCCAAGATTTGGGGGCAACAACCCGCCTTTTT.

The chain has TRBV7-8 and TRBJ1-1; 8 bases map to TRBD1. The CDR3 spans 13 residues. Germline assignment: CDR1 SGHVS and CDR2 FQNEAQ. J was trimmed by 11 bases and V by 5 bases; bases with no gene match: 10. The CDR3 protein is CASSHGQGARAFF. CDR3 DNA sequence: TGTGCCAGCAGCCACGGGCAGGGGGCGAGGGCTTTCTTT. Drawing the rest from reference TRBV7-8 and TRBJ1-1, the complete variable domain is GAGVSQSPRYKVAKRGQDVALRCDPISGHVSLFWYQQALGQGPEFLTYFQNEAQLDKSGLPSDRFFAERPEGSVSTLKIQRTQQEDSAVYLCASSHGQGARAFFGQGTRLTVV.

This clone was detected once. The genes are TRBV28 and TRBJ2-5, with D tentatively TRBD1 (6 bases). Germline V gene data show CDR1 as MDHEN and CDR2 as SYDVKM. This CDR3 is 13 amino acids long. Trimming cost V 5 bases and J 5 bases, with 12 bases left between them. In DNA form, the CDR3 reads TGTGCCAGCAGTCACAGGGTGGGGGAGACCCAGTACTTC. It is translated as CASSHRVGETQYF. Supplemented by reference TRBV28 and TRBJ2-5, the full variable domain reads DVKVTQSSRYLVKRTGEKVFLECVQDMDHENMFWYRQDPGLGLRLIYFSYDVKMKEKGDIPEGYSVSREKKERFSLILESASTNQTSMYLCASSHRVGETQYFGPGTRLLVL.

V and J are TRBV5-6 and TRBJ2-3; D perhaps matches TRBD1 (6 bases). V was trimmed by 4 bases and J by 3 bases, leaving 15 bases between them. CDR3 size: 15 residues. Per germline, CDR1 SGHDT and CDR2 YYEEEE. The CDR3 sequence: CASSTLQGWTDTQYF. CDR3 nucleotide sequence: TGTGCCAGCAGCACCTTACAGGGATGGACAGATACGCAGTATTTT.

V gene TRBV9 combines with J gene TRBJ1-1, with D hard to call. The CDR3 is 15 residues long. The germline V and J ends were trimmed by 0 bases and 4 bases, with 13 bases remaining between them. The germline CDR1 and CDR2 sequences are SGDLS and YYNGEE. The CDR3 DNA reads TGTGCCAGCAGCGTAGTCGGAGGGTATGGCACTGAAGCTTTCTTT. This sequence encodes CASSVVGGYGTEAFF. Together with reference TRBV9 and TRBJ1-1, the CDR3 gives the full variable domain: DSGVTQTPKHLITATGQRVTLRCSPRSGDLSVYWYQQSLDQGLQFLIQYYNGEERAKGNILERFSAQQFPDLHSELNLSSLELGDSALYFCASSVVGGYGTEAFFGQGTRLTVV.

The chain has TRBV28 and TRBJ2-7, with no clear D. The CDR3 covers 12 residues. Trimming removed 4 bases at V and 1 base at J, with 5 bases between. CDR1 is MDHEN, CDR2 SYDVKM, per germline. As DNA, the CDR3 is TGTGCCAGCAGTTCCCGGTCCTACGAGCAGTACTTC. Amino acids: CASSSRSYEQYF. Full variable domain (missing parts from reference TRBV28 and TRBJ2-7): DVKVTQSSRYLVKRTGEKVFLECVQDMDHENMFWYRQDPGLGLRLIYFSYDVKMKEKGDIPEGYSVSREKKERFSLILESASTNQTSMYLCASSSRSYEQYFGPGTRLTVT.

The chain employs TRBV30 and TRBJ1-1; tentative D call: TRBD1 (5 bases). CDR1 GTSNPN and CDR2 SVGIG come from the germline V gene (reference sequence). This CDR3 spans 13 amino acids. Between the trimmed V and J ends, which lost 2 bases and 3 bases, there was a span of 10 bases. The CDR3 sequence is CAWSFDSDTEAFF. DNA of the CDR3: TGTGCCTGGAGTTTTGACAGTGACACTGAAGCTTTCTTT.

The chain is built from TRBV9 and TRBJ1-3; TRBD1 aligns across 11 bases. The CDR3 runs 18 residues. From germline, CDR1 is SGDLS and CDR2 YYNGEE. Unmatched junction bases numbered 9, after V lost 4 bases and J lost 0 bases. The CDR3 nucleotides are TGTGCCAGCAGCTCCGGGACAGGGGGGTCTTACTCTGGAAACACCATATATTTT. It encodes CASSSGTGGSYSGNTIYF. The whole variable domain, remainder taken from reference TRBV9 and TRBJ1-3, is DSGVTQTPKHLITATGQRVTLRCSPRSGDLSVYWYQQSLDQGLQFLIQYYNGEERAKGNILERFSAQQFPDLHSELNLSSLELGDSALYFCASSSGTGGSYSGNTIYFGEGSWLTVV.

The V and J genes are TRBV27 and TRBJ2-3; 8 bases map to TRBD1. J was trimmed by 4 bases and V by 4 bases; bases with no gene match: 13. This CDR3 contains 17 residues. Germline CDR1 MNHEY, CDR2 SMNVEV (reference sequence). CDR3 bases: TGTGCCAGCAGTTCGATTACTCCCAGGGGGCTCGCAGATACGCAGTATTTT. Translation gives CASSSITPRGLADTQYF.